The entry that follows covers one TCR beta chain sequence. These data belong to a study of blood T cell repertoires in COVID-19. CDR1 is SGHNT, CDR2 YYREEE, per germline (reference sequence). V was clipped by 0 bases and J by 2 bases, with 11 bases between them. The CDR3 consists of 15 residues. Data came from immunoSEQ multiplex PCR; TCRdb stores just in-frame clones and leaves some out. The sample records about 340,000 clones, roughly 90% being singletons. J is TRBJ1-1 and V is TRBV5-4; D perhaps matches TRBD1 (5 bases). Sequencing used peripheral blood. This clonotype was obtained from a woman in her 70s with COVID-19, enrolled during active disease. The CDR3 loop is CASSLVRGGNTEAFF. The CDR3 DNA reads TGTGCCAGCAGCTTGGTCCGGGGGGGAAACACTGAAGCTTTCTTT.